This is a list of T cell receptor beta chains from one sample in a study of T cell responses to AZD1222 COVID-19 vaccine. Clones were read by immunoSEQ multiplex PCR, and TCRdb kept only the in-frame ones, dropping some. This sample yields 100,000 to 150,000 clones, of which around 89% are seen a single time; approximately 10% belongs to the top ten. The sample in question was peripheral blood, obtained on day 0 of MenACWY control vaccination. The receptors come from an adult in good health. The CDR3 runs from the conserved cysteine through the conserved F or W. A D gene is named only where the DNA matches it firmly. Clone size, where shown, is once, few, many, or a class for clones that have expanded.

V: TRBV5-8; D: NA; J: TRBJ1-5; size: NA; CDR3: CASTVVAAGSNQPQHF; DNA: TGTGCCAGCACCGTGGTTGCGGCCGGGAGCAATCAGCCCCAGCATTTT
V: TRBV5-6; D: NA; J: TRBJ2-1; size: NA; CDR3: CASSLRQPGNEQFF; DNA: TGTGCCAGCAGCTTGAGACAGCCGGGGAATGAGCAGTTCTTC
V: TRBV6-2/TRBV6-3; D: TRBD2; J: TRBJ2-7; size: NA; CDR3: CASSLGGASYEQYF; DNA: TGTGCCAGCAGCCTCGGGGGGGCCTCCTACGAGCAGTACTTC
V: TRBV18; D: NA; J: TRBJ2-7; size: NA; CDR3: CASSPGTGGPEQYF; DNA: TGTGCCAGCTCACCCGGTACAGGAGGCCCCGAGCAGTACTTC
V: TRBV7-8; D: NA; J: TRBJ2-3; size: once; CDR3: CASSSWGSGTDTQYF; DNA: TGTGCCAGCAGCTCCTGGGGCAGCGGGACAGATACGCAGTATTTT
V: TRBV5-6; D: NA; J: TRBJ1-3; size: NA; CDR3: CASSRQGLSGNTIYF; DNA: TGTGCCAGCAGCCGCCAGGGTCTCTCTGGAAACACCATATATTTT
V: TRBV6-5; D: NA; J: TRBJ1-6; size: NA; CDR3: CASSYSTDQNSPLHF; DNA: TGTGCCAGCAGTTACTCGACAGACCAAAATTCACCCCTCCACTTT
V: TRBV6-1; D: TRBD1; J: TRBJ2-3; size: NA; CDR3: CASSADPGQGKDTQYF; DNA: TGTGCCAGCAGTGCCGACCCTGGACAGGGAAAAGATACGCAGTATTTT
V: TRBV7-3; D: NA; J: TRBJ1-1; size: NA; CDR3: CASSRDKNTEAFF; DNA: TGTGCCAGCAGCCGGGACAAGAACACTGAAGCTTTCTTT
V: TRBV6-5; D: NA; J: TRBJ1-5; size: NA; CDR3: CASSLFSNQPQHF; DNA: TGTGCCAGCAGCTTGTTTAGCAATCAGCCCCAGCATTTT
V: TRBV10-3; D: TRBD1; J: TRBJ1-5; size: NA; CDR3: CATAGGKGQFNQPQHF; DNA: TGTGCCACCGCGGGGGGAAAGGGACAGTTCAATCAGCCCCAGCATTTT
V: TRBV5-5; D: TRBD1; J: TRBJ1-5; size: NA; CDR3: CASSNTGDQPQHF; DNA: TGTGCCAGCAGCAACACAGGGGATCAGCCCCAGCATTTT
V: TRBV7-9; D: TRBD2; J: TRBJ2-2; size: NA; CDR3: CASSRLLAGVTGELFF; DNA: TGTGCCAGCAGCCGACTACTAGCGGGAGTAACCGGGGAGCTGTTTTTT
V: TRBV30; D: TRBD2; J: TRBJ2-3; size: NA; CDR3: CAWSDLTSGIGDMQYF; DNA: TGTGCCTGGAGTGATCTGACTAGCGGGATCGGAGATATGCAGTATTTT
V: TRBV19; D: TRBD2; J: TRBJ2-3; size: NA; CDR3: CASRTSGTDTQYF; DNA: TGTGCCAGTAGGACTAGCGGCACAGATACGCAGTATTTT
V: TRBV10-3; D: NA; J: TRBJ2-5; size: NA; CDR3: CAISEYATEQETQYF; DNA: TGTGCCATCAGTGAGTATGCGACAGAGCAAGAGACCCAGTACTTC
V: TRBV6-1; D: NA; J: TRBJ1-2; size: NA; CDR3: CASSEASKYYGYTF; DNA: TGTGCCAGCAGTGAAGCGTCTAAATACTATGGCTACACCTTC
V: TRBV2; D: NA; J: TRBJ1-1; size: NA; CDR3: CASSATTEAFF; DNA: TGTGCCAGCAGCGCCACCACTGAAGCTTTCTTT
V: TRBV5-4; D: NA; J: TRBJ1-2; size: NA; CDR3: CASSLDENYGYTF; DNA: TGTGCCAGCAGCTTGGACGAGAACTATGGCTACACCTTC
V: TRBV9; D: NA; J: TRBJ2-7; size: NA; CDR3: CASSVGGLGEQYF; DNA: TGTGCCAGCAGCGTAGGGGGGCTCGGGGAGCAGTACTTC
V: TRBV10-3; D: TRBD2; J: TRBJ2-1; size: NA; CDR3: CAITGTSGTDQHSYNEQFF; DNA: TGTGCCATCACCGGGACTAGCGGGACGGACCAGCACTCCTACAATGAGCAGTTCTTC
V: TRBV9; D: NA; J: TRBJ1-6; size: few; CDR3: CASSVAPQVVNSPLHF; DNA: TGTGCCAGCAGCGTAGCTCCACAGGTGGTTAATTCACCCCTCCACTTT
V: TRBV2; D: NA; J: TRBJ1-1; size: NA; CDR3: CASVTGPVQTLNTEAFF; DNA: TGTGCCAGCGTCACAGGGCCGGTCCAAACCTTGAACACTGAAGCTTTCTTT
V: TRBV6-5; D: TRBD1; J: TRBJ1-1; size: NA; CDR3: CASSSRTGDRNTEAFF; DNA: TGTGCCAGCAGTTCCCGGACAGGGGATAGAAACACTGAAGCTTTCTTT
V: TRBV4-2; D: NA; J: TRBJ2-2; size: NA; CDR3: CASSQDSLAPQSRELFF; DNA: TGTGCCAGCAGCCAAGATAGCCTAGCCCCTCAAAGTAGGGAGCTGTTTTTT
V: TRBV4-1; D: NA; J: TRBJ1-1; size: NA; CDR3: CASSRGRAGGGTEAFF; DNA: TGCGCCAGCAGCCGAGGTCGGGCGGGCGGTGGCACTGAAGCTTTCTTT
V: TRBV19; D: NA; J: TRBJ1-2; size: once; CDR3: CASSISGALLYGYTF; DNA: TGTGCCAGTAGTATCAGCGGGGCCCTTCTCTATGGCTACACCTTC
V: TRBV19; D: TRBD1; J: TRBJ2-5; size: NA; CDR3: CASSIEGRGRTQYF; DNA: TGTGCCAGTAGTATAGAAGGCAGGGGGCGAACCCAGTACTTC
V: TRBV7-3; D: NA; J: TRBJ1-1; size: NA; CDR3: CASSPNTAAEAFF; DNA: TGTGCCAGCAGCCCTAACACGGCGGCTGAAGCTTTCTTT
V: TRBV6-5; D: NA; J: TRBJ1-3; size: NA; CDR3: CASRPMRGSGNTIYF; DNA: TGTGCCAGCAGGCCTATGAGGGGCTCTGGAAACACCATATATTTT
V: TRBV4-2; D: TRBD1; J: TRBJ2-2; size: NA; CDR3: CASSPRTGNTGELFF; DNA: TGTGCCAGCAGCCCGCGGACAGGGAACACCGGGGAGCTGTTTTTT
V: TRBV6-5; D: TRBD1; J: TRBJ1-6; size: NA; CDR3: CASSYSTGDNSPLHF; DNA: TGTGCCAGCAGTTACTCGACAGGGGATAATTCACCCCTCCACTTT
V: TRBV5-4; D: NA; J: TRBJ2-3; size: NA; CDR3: CASSLEGTSTDTQYF; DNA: TGTGCCAGCAGCTTGGAGGGGACTAGCACAGATACGCAGTATTTT
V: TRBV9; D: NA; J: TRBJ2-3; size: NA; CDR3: CASSVATPTDTQYF; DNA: TGTGCCAGCAGCGTAGCTACGCCCACAGATACGCAGTATTTT
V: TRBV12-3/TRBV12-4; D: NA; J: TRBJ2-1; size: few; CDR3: CASSWEKYNEQFF; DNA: TGTGCCAGCAGTTGGGAGAAATACAATGAGCAGTTCTTC
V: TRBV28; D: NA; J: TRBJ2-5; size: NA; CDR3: CASSTGDSWETQYF; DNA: TGTGCCAGCAGCACAGGGGACTCCTGGGAGACCCAGTACTTC
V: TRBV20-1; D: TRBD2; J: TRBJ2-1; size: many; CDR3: CSASLSAGEGEQFF; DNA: TGCAGTGCTAGTCTTTCGGCGGGAGAGGGTGAGCAGTTCTTC
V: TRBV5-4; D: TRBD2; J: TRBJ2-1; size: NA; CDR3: CASSLKLAGALYNEQFF; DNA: TGTGCCAGCAGCTTGAAACTAGCGGGAGCACTCTACAATGAGCAGTTCTTC
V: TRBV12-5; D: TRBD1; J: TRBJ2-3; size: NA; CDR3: CASAWGQRDTDTQYF; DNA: TGTGCTAGTGCTTGGGGACAGAGAGACACAGATACGCAGTATTTT
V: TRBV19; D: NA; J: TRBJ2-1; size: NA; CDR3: CASSLRGRNEQFF; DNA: TGTGCCAGTAGTCTTAGAGGGCGGAATGAGCAGTTCTTC